The 18 T cell receptor beta chains given below trace back to one sample, sequenced in a study of shared clonotypes between healthy human individuals (dated by TCRdb to between 2020 and 2021). The library was built by means of the immunoSEQ multiplex PCR assay. The table comes from immuneACCESS by way of TCRdb, which keeps in-frame sequences with V and J called. Part of the clones is missing from these tables; in studies checked, under half for an unresolved V gene and the rest for unknown reasons. In all, the sample holds 2 million to 3 million clones, and under 95% of those were seen once. The ten most abundant clones make up 0.36% of the sample. The sample was naive CD4+ T cells from PBMCs. The cell subset or site label of this sample denotes: CD45RA+ positively selected. The receptors here all came from a young man in good health. Some clones in this sample may be carry-over from other donors' samples.

The V gene is TRBV5-1, the J gene TRBJ2-3; D may be TRBD2 (6 bases). Germline lookup yields CDR1 SGHRS and CDR2 YFSETQ. The V end lost 6 bases, the J end lost 3 bases, and 20 bases lay between the germline ends. The CDR3 sequence is 16 residues long. The CDR3 sequence: CASNVAGQRGTDTQYF. CDR3 bases: TGCGCCAGCAATGTGGCGGGGCAGAGGGGAACAGATACGCAGTATTTT.

This chain joins TRBV18 and TRBJ2-7, with 10 bases aligning to TRBD2. Germline V lookup: CDR1 KGHSH, CDR2 LQKENI. Losses at the gene ends were 6 bases for V and 3 bases for J; bases not matched to a gene: 8. This CDR3 has 15 residues. CDR3 nucleotide sequence: TGTGCCAGCTCCCCCTCTAGCGGGAGTTACTACGAGCAGTACTTC. This translates into CASSPSSGSYYEQYF.

This clone was seen only once. This chain uses TRBV18 with TRBJ1-1; tentative D call: TRBD1 (5 bases). Looked up from germline, CDR1 is KGHSH and CDR2 is LQKENI. CDR3 size: 15 residues. The ends were cut back, 3 bases at V and 1 base at J, with 12 bases in the middle. CDR3 nucleotide sequence: TGTGCCAGCTCACCCTCCTCCGGGGGGAACACTGAAGCTTTCTTT. This encodes CASSPSSGGNTEAFF. The entire variable domain, with the rest obtained from reference TRBV18 and TRBJ1-1, is as follows: NAGVMQNPRHLVRRRGQEARLRCSPMKGHSHVYWYRQLPEEGLKFMVYLQKENIIDESGMPKERFSAEFPKEGPSILRIQQVVRGDSAAYFCASSPSSGGNTEAFFGQGTRLTVV.

V is TRBV2 and J is TRBJ2-3; D tentatively fits TRBD1 or TRBD2 (5 bases each). The V end was cut by 7 bases, the J end by 2 bases, with 19 bases between. This CDR3 has 16 amino acids. Germline V gene data show CDR1 as SNHLY and CDR2 as FYNNEI. In nucleotides, the CDR3 is TGTGCCAGCATCTACGGGGTGACAGTGAACACAGATACGCAGTATTTT. Its translation is CASIYGVTVNTDTQYF.

V gene TRBV5-1 combines with J gene TRBJ2-2; 7 nucleotides align to TRBD1. With V trimmed by 6 bases and J by 6 bases, 11 bases remained unmatched. CDR3 size: 15 residues. The germline V gene has CDR1 SGHRS and CDR2 YFSETQ. In nucleotides, the CDR3 is TGCGCCAGCAAGGGACAGCCCCCCACGGCCGGGGAGCTGTTTTTT. It yields the protein CASKGQPPTAGELFF.

J is TRBJ1-1 and V is TRBV6-5; possibly TRBD1 for D (6 bases). Trimming pared 6 bases from V and 4 bases from J, leaving 15 bases between. CDR1 and CDR2 (germline): MNHEY, SVGAGI. This CDR3 is built from 14 residues. CDR3 nucleotide sequence: TGTGCCAGCAGGCAGGGGTGGGGGGGCACTGAAGCTTTCTTT. This translates into CASRQGWGGTEAFF.

The chain recombines TRBV11-2 with TRBJ2-1; D not resolved. Between the trimmed V and J ends, which lost 5 bases and 6 bases, there was a span of 11 bases. The germline gives CDR1 SGHAT, CDR2 FQNNGV. This CDR3 contains 13 residues. DNA for the CDR3: TGTGCCAGCAGCCCCCCCTACGTCAATGAGCAGTTCTTC. Amino acid sequence: CASSPPYVNEQFF.

This chain uses TRBV27 with TRBJ2-3, with 7 bases lining up with TRBD1. V dropped 6 bases and J dropped 1; count of bases not matched to a gene: 10. Per germline, CDR1 MNHEY and CDR2 SMNVEV (reference sequence). This CDR3 has 16 amino acids. The CDR3 protein is CASRRDRGRGTDTQYF. Here the CDR3 DNA reads TGTGCCAGCAGGAGGGACAGAGGACGTGGCACAGATACGCAGTATTTT.

This rearrangement joins TRBV4-2 to TRBJ1-5; D remains ambiguous. Between the trimmed V and J ends, which lost 0 bases and 9 bases, there was a span of 12 bases. The V gene's germline CDR1 is LGHNA and CDR2 YNFKEQ. The CDR3 extends over 14 amino acids. The CDR3 DNA is TGTGCCAGCAGCCAAGATCAAGCGGATGGGCCCCAGCATTTT. It translates to CASSQDQADGPQHF.

This clone was seen a few times. In nucleotides, the CDR3 is TGTGCCACCAGCAGAGGTGAGAAGGAAAAACTGTTTTTT. Protein: CATSRGEKEKLFF. The chain uses TRBV15 and TRBJ1-4, with unresolved D. The V and J ends lost 1 base and 8 bases respectively, with 8 bases between them. The CDR3 runs 13 residues. Germline lookup yields CDR1 LNHNV and CDR2 YYDKDF (reference sequence). Variable domain in full (rest from reference TRBV15 and TRBJ1-4): DAMVIQNPRYQVTQFGKPVTLSCSQTLNHNVMYWYQQKSSQAPKLLFHYYDKDFNNEADTPDNFQSRRPNTSFCFLDIRSPGLGDTAMYLCATSRGEKEKLFFGSGTQLSVL.

This clone was counted a single time. The V and J genes are TRBV6-5 and TRBJ2-2, with 7 bases matching TRBD2. CDR1 and CDR2 from the germline V gene are MNHEY and SVGAGI. The V and J ends lost 6 bases and 5 bases, in that order; junction bases with no gene match: 3. CDR3 size: 13 residues. DNA of the CDR3: TGTGCCAGCAGACTAGCGACAACCGGGGAGCTGTTTTTT. Amino acids: CASRLATTGELFF.

The chain joins TRBV7-9 to TRBJ1-1; TRBD1 agrees at 7 bases. The CDR3 extends over 14 amino acids. Germline V CDR1 and CDR2: SEHNR, FQNEAQ (reference sequence). After removal of 3 bases from V and 4 bases from J, the junction contained 5 bases not matched to a gene. The CDR3 DNA sequence: TGTGCCAGCAGCTTGACAGGGAGGAGCACTGAAGCTTTCTTT. Translating it yields CASSLTGRSTEAFF.

This chain links TRBV7-2 with TRBJ2-1; D possibly corresponds to TRBD2 (5 bases). Trimming left V 4 bases short and J 2 bases short, with 15 bases between. The CDR3 covers 16 residues. CDR1 SGHTA and CDR2 FQGNSA come from the germline V gene. CDR3 nucleotides: TGTGCCAGCAGCTGGTGGACTGTGGCCGCCTACAATGAGCAGTTCTTC. Amino acid sequence: CASSWWTVAAYNEQFF.

CDR3 DNA sequence: TGTGCCAGCAGCTCCCCCATGGGACAGGGGGCAGTCGGGTCCTACGAGCAGTACTTC. Amino acids: CASSSPMGQGAVGSYEQYF. The V and J genes are TRBV5-4 and TRBJ2-7, with 12 positions matching TRBD1. CDR1 is SGHNT, CDR2 YYREEE, per germline (reference sequence). The CDR3 runs to 19 residues. Germline trimming cut 3 bases from V and 1 base from J; bases unmatched to any gene: 14.

The rearrangement links TRBV6-1 to TRBJ2-5; no firm D call. The germline gives CDR1 MNHNS, CDR2 SASEGT. With 2 bases removed from V and 5 bases from J, the gap between germline ends came to 12 bases. The length of the CDR3 is 14 residues. CDR3 nucleotides: TGTGCCAGCAGTGAACTGACACCTTTGGAGACCCAGTACTTC. Protein: CASSELTPLETQYF.

The chain combines TRBV7-9 with TRBJ2-5; D not resolved. CDR3 size: 15 residues. The ends were cut back, 5 bases at V and 3 bases at J, with 16 bases in the middle. CDR1 and CDR2 (germline): SEHNR, FQNEAQ (reference sequence). The CDR3 coding sequence is TGTGCCAGCAGCCACGGAAGTTATGGGAAAGAGACCCAGTACTTC. Amino acid sequence: CASSHGSYGKETQYF.

The chain couples TRBV27 to TRBJ1-3; D is ambiguous. Germline CDR1 and CDR2: MNHEY and SMNVEV (reference sequence). V lost 4 bases to trimming and J lost 4 bases, with 14 bases between them. The length of the CDR3 is 15 residues. Here the CDR3 DNA reads TGTGCCAGCAGTTACAGCTCCAATGGCGGAAACACCATATATTTT. Translated, it gives CASSYSSNGGNTIYF.

This sequence joins TRBV6-4 and TRBJ2-3; maybe TRBD2 (5 bases). The germline V gene has CDR1 MRHNA and CDR2 SNTAGT. V was shortened by 0 bases and J by 6 bases, with 19 bases between the two germline ends. CDR3 length: 17 amino acids. In DNA form, the CDR3 reads TGTGCCAGCAGTGACTCGACCCCGGACTTCTACCCGGATACGCAGTATTTT. Protein sequence: CASSDSTPDFYPDTQYF.